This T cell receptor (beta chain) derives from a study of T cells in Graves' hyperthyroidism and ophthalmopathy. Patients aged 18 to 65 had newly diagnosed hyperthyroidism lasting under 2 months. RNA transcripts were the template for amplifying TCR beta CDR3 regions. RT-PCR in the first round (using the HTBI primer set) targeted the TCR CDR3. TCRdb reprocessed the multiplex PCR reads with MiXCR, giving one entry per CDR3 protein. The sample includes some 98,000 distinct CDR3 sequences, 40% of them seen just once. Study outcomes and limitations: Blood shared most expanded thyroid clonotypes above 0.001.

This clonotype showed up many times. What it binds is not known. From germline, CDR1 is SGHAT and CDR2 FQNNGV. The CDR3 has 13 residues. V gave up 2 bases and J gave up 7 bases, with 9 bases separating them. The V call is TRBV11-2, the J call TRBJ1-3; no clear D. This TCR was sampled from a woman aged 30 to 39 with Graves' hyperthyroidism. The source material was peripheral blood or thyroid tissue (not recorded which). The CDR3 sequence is CASSLLGTNTIYF. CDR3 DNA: TGTGCCAGCAGCTTACTGGGTACGAACACCATATATTTT.